This T cell receptor beta chain came from a study of radiation and T cells in renal cell carcinoma. Study-wide points: Without pretreatment biopsies, baseline tumor clonotype presence was undetermined. Top tumor clonotypes rose in blood 2 weeks post-radiation, then contracted.

Regarding this clone: Antigen unknown.

Noted time point: baseline pretreatment blood. Treatment here: 15 Gy SBRT to primary tumor, nephrectomy 4 weeks later. This CDR3 is built from 16 residues. Germline V CDR1 and CDR2: SEHNR, FQNEAQ (reference sequence). The V end was cut by 3 bases, the J end by 8 bases, with 19 bases between. The method was immunoSEQ multiplex PCR; TCRdb's version includes in-frame clones alone and lacks a portion of them. The sample holds some 100,000 clones, 70% to 85% seen once. The sample was blood, taken from a patient whose treatment included radiotherapy and nephrectomy. The origin of this receptor is a man aged 60 to 75 with renal cell carcinoma. V is TRBV7-9 and J is TRBJ2-2, with D tentatively TRBD2 (6 bases). The CDR3 DNA sequence: TGTGCCAGCAGCTTCGGTCTTACGGGAGCGGAGGGGGAGCTGTTTTTT. Encoded protein: CASSFGLTGAEGELFF.